This passage covers 30 T cell receptor beta chains from one sample sequenced in a study of vaccination and CD4 T cells after COVID-19. Their cognate antigens are unknown. The Oncomine TCR Beta short-read assay was applied to DNA of cultured CD4+ T cells. MiXCR, run by TCRdb on the PCR reads, gives a single entry per CDR3 protein. This sample has approximately 19,000 distinct CDR3 sequences, with less than 75% found just once. Documented treatment: roughly 11-day PBMC culture with coronavirus spike peptide pools or control peptides (ViraFEST assay). Sample: CD4+ T cells from blood, cultured in vitro. Every receptor here comes from a human donor who had recovered from COVID-19.

This clonotype was detected a few times. The chain has TRBV29-1 and TRBJ2-2, with TRBD2 matching over 7 bases. After removal of 0 bases from V and 4 bases from J, the junction contained 8 bases not matched to a gene. The CDR3 is 16 amino acids. CDR1 is SQVTM, CDR2 ANQGSEA, per germline. CDR3 DNA: TGCAGCGTTGAAGATCAAGCGGGAAAACCCACCGGGGAGCTGTTTTTT. This encodes CSVEDQAGKPTGELFF.

This rearrangement joins TRBV7-8 to TRBJ2-3, with D perhaps being TRBD1 or TRBD2 (6 bases each). Germline V CDR1 and CDR2: SGHVS, FQNEAQ. V was cut by 1 base and J by 1 base, with 9 bases left in between. CDR3 length: 15 amino acids. The CDR3 loop is CASSLDREGTDTQYF. For the CDR3, the DNA is TGTGCCAGCAGCTTAGACAGGGAGGGCACAGATACGCAGTATTTT.

V usage is TRBV19 and J usage is TRBJ2-5; the D gene could be TRBD1 or TRBD2 (5 bases each). CDR1 and CDR2 (germline): LNHDA, SQIVND (reference sequence). V was shortened by 3 bases and J by 5 bases, with 10 bases between the two germline ends. This CDR3 is 13 amino acids long. The CDR3 here is CASSIEGRETQYF. CDR3 sequence (DNA): TGTGCCAGTAGTATTGAGGGACGGGAGACCCAGTACTTC.

The gene calls are TRBV12-3 or TRBV12-4 and TRBJ2-1; D gene uncertain. Trimming cost V 2 bases and J 1 base, with 9 bases left between them. CDR3 length: 15 amino acids. CDR3 nucleotides: TGTGCCAGCAGTTTAAGGACCGAATCCTACAATGAGCAGTTCTTC. It translates to CASSLRTESYNEQFF.

The V and J genes are TRBV24-1 and TRBJ1-2, with 9 bases matching TRBD1. This CDR3 has 14 residues. CDR1 is KGHDR and CDR2 is SFDVKD in the germline V gene. Trimming removed 6 bases from V and 8 bases from J; junction bases left unmatched: 9. Written as DNA, the CDR3 is TGTGCCACCAGTCCTGGACAGGGGAAGTACGGCTACACCTTC. Encoded protein: CATSPGQGKYGYTF.

V usage is TRBV27 and J usage is TRBJ1-6; 7 bases agree with TRBD1. With V trimmed by 4 bases and J by 10 bases, 13 bases remained unmatched. Germline lookup yields CDR1 MNHEY and CDR2 SMNVEV (reference sequence). The CDR3 covers 16 residues. The CDR3 protein is CASSSDSTGVRSPLHF. The CDR3 DNA reads as TGTGCCAGCAGTTCCGACTCCACAGGGGTCCGATCACCCCTCCACTTT.

This chain uses TRBV11-2 with TRBJ1-2, with D perhaps TRBD1 (5 bases). CDR3 length: 15 amino acids. Trimming pared 0 bases from V and 7 bases from J, leaving 15 bases between. Per germline, CDR1 SGHAT and CDR2 FQNNGV. The CDR3 loop is CASSLDPGGVGGYTF. The CDR3 DNA reads as TGTGCCAGCAGCTTAGATCCGGGGGGGGTAGGTGGCTACACCTTC.

This rearrangement joins TRBV6-1 to TRBJ2-3; D is ambiguous. V dropped 5 bases and J dropped 10 bases, with 10 bases sitting between them. This CDR3 contains 11 residues. Per the germline V gene, CDR1 is MNHNS and CDR2 is SASEGT. Written as DNA, the CDR3 is TGTGCCAGCAGTAGTGGGCGGCCGCAGTATTTT. Translating gives CASSSGRPQYF.

The V gene is TRBV4-1, the J gene TRBJ1-2, with D maybe TRBD1 (5 bases). The CDR3 spans 15 residues. Trimming left V 0 bases short and J 8 bases short, with 16 bases between. Germline CDR1 and CDR2: MGHRA and YSYEKL. CDR3 DNA sequence: TGCGCCAGCAGCCAAGAAGTAGTCTTGGGGGAAGGCTACACCTTC. Amino acids: CASSQEVVLGEGYTF.

This clonotype was counted only a few times. The rearrangement joins TRBV5-1 to TRBJ1-2; 12 bases are shared with TRBD1. Germline assignment: CDR1 SGHRS and CDR2 YFSETQ. Unmatched junction bases numbered 13, after V lost 5 bases and J lost 8 bases. The CDR3 consists of 16 residues. The CDR3 DNA reads as TGCGCCAGCAGTTTTGGGACAGGGGGCTCTTATGAAGGCTACACCTTC. Translating it yields CASSFGTGGSYEGYTF.

Note on this clonotype: One end of the junction is discordant with germline, which a read error may explain. The V call is TRBV11-3, the J call TRBJ2-1, with a tentative D call TRBD2 (6 bases). CDR3 length: 14 residues. Germline V gene data show CDR1 as SGHNT and CDR2 as YENEEA. CDR3 sequence (DNA): TGTGCCAGCAGCTCGGGACTCGCCTACAGTGAGCAGTTCTTC. Translating it yields CASSSGLAYSEQFF.

The chain recombines TRBV7-8 with TRBJ1-2; 10 bases line up with TRBD1. Germline V lookup: CDR1 SGHVS, CDR2 FQNEAQ. V lost 1 base, J lost 7 bases, and 9 bases stayed unmatched. The CDR3 has 16 residues. DNA for the CDR3: TGTGCCAGCAGCTTAGACTTAACCGGGACAGGGGCTGGCTACACCTTC. It yields the protein CASSLDLTGTGAGYTF.

The rearrangement links TRBV11-2 to TRBJ2-7; 7 nucleotides align to TRBD1. Germline values: CDR1 SGHAT, CDR2 FQNNGV. The CDR3 runs to 15 residues. J lost 5 bases, V lost 7 bases, and 14 bases had no gene match. CDR3 bases: TGTGCCAGCAACATTGGGGCAGGGGGTTTCAACGAGCAGTACTTC. Protein product: CASNIGAGGFNEQYF.

This clonotype was detected once. The DNA of the CDR3 is TGTGCCAGCAGTTCGCCGACAGGGAGGGCTTTCTTT. Encoded protein: CASSSPTGRAFF. V and J are TRBV6-2 or TRBV6-3 and TRBJ1-1, with 7 bases aligning to TRBD1. The V and J ends lost 4 bases and 11 bases, in that order; junction bases with no gene match: 7. Germline V lookup: CDR1 MNHEY, CDR2 SVGEGT. There are 12 residues in the CDR3.

The table lists this clonotype with a few counts. V is TRBV6-1 and J is TRBJ2-7; D could derive from TRBD1 or TRBD2 (5 bases each). Germline CDR1 MNHNS, CDR2 SASEGT. The CDR3 sequence is 14 residues long. V dropped 6 bases and J dropped 3 bases, with 15 bases sitting between them. In nucleotides, the CDR3 is TGTGCCAGCAGCCCCGGGGACCCAAGCTACGAGCAGTACTTC. It yields the protein CASSPGDPSYEQYF.

V usage is TRBV6-1 and J usage is TRBJ2-3; possible D gene TRBD2, 5 bases. The CDR3 covers 15 residues. Deletions cut 4 bases from V and 3 bases from J, with 14 bases between. CDR1 and CDR2 from the germline V gene are MNHNS and SASEGT. As DNA, the CDR3 is TGTGCCAGCAGTGCCCAGTCGGGGTGGACAGATACGCAGTATTTT. Translation gives CASSAQSGWTDTQYF.

The chain links TRBV30 to TRBJ2-7; a possible D gene is TRBD1 (5 bases). The CDR3 is made up of 13 amino acids. Germline-derived CDR1 and CDR2 are GTSNPN and SVGIG (reference sequence). V shed 7 bases and J shed 2 bases, with 15 bases lying between them. DNA of the CDR3: TGTGCCTACCTGACAGAAGACCCCTACGAGCAGTACTTC. Its translation: CAYLTEDPYEQYF. The full variable domain, completed using reference TRBV30 and TRBJ2-7, is SQTIHQWPATLVQPVGSPLSLECTVEGTSNPNLYWYRQAAGRGLQLLFYSVGIGQISSEVPQNLSASRPQDRQFILSSKKLLLSDSGFYLCAYLTEDPYEQYFGPGTRLTVT.

This rearrangement joins TRBV20-1 to TRBJ1-2; 8 bases are a match to TRBD1. The germline V gene has CDR1 DFQATT and CDR2 SNEGSKA (reference sequence). The CDR3 has 13 residues. J was trimmed by 6 bases and V by 4 bases; bases with no gene match: 7. This chain's CDR3 is CSAKDRAINGYTF. DNA of the CDR3: TGCAGTGCTAAGGACAGGGCAATAAATGGCTACACCTTC.

The gene calls are TRBV30 and TRBJ2-3; TRBD1 agrees at 9 bases. The length of the CDR3 is 13 residues. V shed 5 bases and J 6 bases; nucleotides not matched to a gene: 6. The germline V gene has CDR1 GTSNPN and CDR2 SVGIG (reference sequence). The DNA for the CDR3 is TGTGCCTGGTACAGGGGGCCCTTCGATACGCAGTATTTT. Its protein product is CAWYRGPFDTQYF.

The sample holds a few counts of this clonotype. V gene TRBV7-2 combines with J gene TRBJ1-1, with D possibly TRBD1 on 6 matching bases. The CDR3 spans 14 residues. Germline V gives CDR1 SGHTA, CDR2 FQGNSA. V was shortened by 3 bases and J by 4 bases, with 12 bases between the two germline ends. In DNA, the CDR3 is TGTGCCAGCAGCTTCTTTACAGGGTTCACTGAAGCTTTCTTT. It specifies CASSFFTGFTEAFF.

The rearrangement uses TRBV18 and TRBJ1-4; 7 bases line up with TRBD1. Germline V gives CDR1 KGHSH, CDR2 LQKENI. The CDR3 sequence is 15 residues long. The ends lost 6 bases at V and 5 bases at J; junction bases unmatched: 9. The CDR3 loop reads CASSPAGGRNEKLFF. Here the CDR3 DNA reads TGTGCCAGCTCCCCCGCAGGGGGTAGGAATGAAAAACTGTTTTTT.

The chain is built from TRBV27 and TRBJ1-6; D gene unclear. The V gene's germline CDR1 is MNHEY and CDR2 SMNVEV (reference sequence). V lost 5 bases and J 10 bases, leaving 18 bases between the germline ends. The CDR3 has 15 residues. The CDR3 sequence is CASSRFPLMGSPLHF. CDR3 sequence (DNA): TGTGCCAGCAGTCGCTTCCCCCTAATGGGGTCACCCCTCCACTTT.

The chain has TRBV14 and TRBJ2-5; no firm D call. The CDR3 runs to 12 residues. Germline V gene data show CDR1 as SGHDN and CDR2 as FVKESK. V was cut by 4 bases and J by 4 bases, with 7 bases left in between. CDR3 sequence reads: CASSRVRETQYF. The CDR3 nucleotides are TGTGCCAGCAGCCGGGTGAGAGAGACCCAGTACTTC.

The table lists this clonotype with a few counts. The CDR3 DNA reads TGTGCCAGCAGCGTCTACACGAACACCGGGGAGCTGTTTTTT. Translation gives CASSVYTNTGELFF. V and J are TRBV6-1 and TRBJ2-2; D not resolved. CDR3 length: 14 amino acids. CDR1 is MNHNS, CDR2 SASEGT, per germline. Between the trimmed V and J ends, which lost 6 bases and 0 bases, there was a span of 8 bases.

The chain combines TRBV20-1 with TRBJ1-5, with no clear D. Germline V gene data show CDR1 as DFQATT and CDR2 as SNEGSKA (reference sequence). The CDR3 consists of 12 residues. With 2 bases removed from V and 6 bases from J, the gap between germline ends came to 8 bases. CDR3 sequence: CSARMRRQPQHF. CDR3 nucleotide sequence: TGCAGTGCTAGAATGCGCCGTCAGCCCCAGCATTTT.

This chain connects TRBV19 to TRBJ1-5, with TRBD1 matching 8 bases. The CDR3 loop spans 15 amino acids. Germline trimming cut 3 bases from V and 4 bases from J; bases unmatched to any gene: 5. Germline V gene sequence: CDR1 LNHDA, CDR2 SQIVND (reference sequence). In nucleotides, the CDR3 is TGTGCCAGTAGTATGGGACAGGTGGGAAATCAGCCCCAGCATTTT. Protein product: CASSMGQVGNQPQHF.

By sample fraction, this clonotype is medium-sized. The genes are TRBV28 and TRBJ2-7, with unresolved D. From germline, CDR1 is MDHEN and CDR2 SYDVKM. The CDR3 contains 12 residues. The V gene lost 2 bases and the J gene lost 5 bases, with 7 bases spanning the gap. The CDR3, as DNA: TGTGCCAGCAGTTTAGGCAGGAACGAGCAGTACTTC. It yields the protein CASSLGRNEQYF. The entire variable domain, with the rest obtained from reference TRBV28 and TRBJ2-7, is as follows: DVKVTQSSRYLVKRTGEKVFLECVQDMDHENMFWYRQDPGLGLRLIYFSYDVKMKEKGDIPEGYSVSREKKERFSLILESASTNQTSMYLCASSLGRNEQYFGPGTRLTVT.

This chain joins TRBV20-1 and TRBJ1-5; D unresolved. The CDR3 loop spans 15 amino acids. V lost 5 bases and J 5 bases, leaving 19 bases between the germline ends. Looked up from germline, CDR1 is DFQATT and CDR2 is SNEGSKA (reference sequence). The CDR3 DNA sequence: TGCAGTGCTCTTCCCTCCATCGGACGAGATCAGCCCCAGCATTTT. Amino acid sequence: CSALPSIGRDQPQHF.

The sample holds a few counts of this clonotype. This sequence joins TRBV21-1 and TRBJ2-2; TRBD1 was called by the table and not checked on the DNA. TRBV21-1 is termed a pseudogene. The CDR3 sequence is 12 residues long. The CDR3: CASRGTSGELFF. The CDR3 region has the DNA TGTGCCAGCAGAGGGACATCCGGGGAGCTGTTTTTT.

V is TRBV11-3 and J is TRBJ1-2; D unclear. Trimming pared 5 bases from V and 6 bases from J, leaving 19 bases between. The CDR3 is made up of 15 amino acids. Germline V gene data show CDR1 as SGHNT and CDR2 as YENEEA. The chain's CDR3 is CASSPGPEVENGYTF. DNA for the CDR3: TGTGCCAGCAGCCCGGGCCCTGAGGTGGAAAATGGCTACACCTTC.